This T cell receptor beta chain was sequenced during a study of Ad26.COV2.S vaccination and SARS-CoV-2 variants. The sample's treatment: some 20 received Ad26.COV2.S at low or high dose, single or two shots; several received placebo; per-sample allocation not given. The study sampled participants on day 63 after the first vaccine or placebo injection. The protocol was immunoSEQ multiplex PCR, while the TCRdb copy is restricted to in-frame clones and leaves out a portion. The sample carries 350,000 to 500,000 clones, roughly 88% recorded once. The sequences come from peripheral blood, collected in a trial of Ad26.COV2.S vaccine versus placebo. The clonotype comes from a person aged 18-65 years who received the Ad26.COV2.S COVID-19 vaccine or a placebo.

In DNA form, the CDR3 reads TGTGCCAGCAGTACCGGCCTAGCGGGGGGATGGGAGACCCAGTACTTC. Its translation: CASSTGLAGGWETQYF. This chain uses TRBV6-2 or TRBV6-3 with TRBJ2-5; 11 bases map to TRBD2. Trimming at V came to 5 bases and at J to 5 bases, leaving 10 bases not matched to a gene. CDR3 length equals 16 residues. Germline CDR1 and CDR2: MNHEY and SVGEGT.